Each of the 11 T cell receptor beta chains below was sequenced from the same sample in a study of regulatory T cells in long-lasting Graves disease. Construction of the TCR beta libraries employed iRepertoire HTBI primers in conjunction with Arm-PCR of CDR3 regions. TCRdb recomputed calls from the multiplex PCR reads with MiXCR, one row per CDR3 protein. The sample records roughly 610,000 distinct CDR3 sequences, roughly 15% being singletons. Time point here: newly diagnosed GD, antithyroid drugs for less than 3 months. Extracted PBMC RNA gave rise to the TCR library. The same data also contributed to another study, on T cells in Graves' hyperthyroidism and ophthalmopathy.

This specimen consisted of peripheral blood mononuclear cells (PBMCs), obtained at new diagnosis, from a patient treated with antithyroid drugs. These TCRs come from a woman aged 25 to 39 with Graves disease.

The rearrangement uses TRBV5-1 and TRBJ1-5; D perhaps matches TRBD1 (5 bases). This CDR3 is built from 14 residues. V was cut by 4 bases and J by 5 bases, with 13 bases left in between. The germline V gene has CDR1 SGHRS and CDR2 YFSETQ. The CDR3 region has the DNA TGCGCCAGCAGCGTGGGTTCGACAGATCAGCCCCAGCATTTT. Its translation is CASSVGSTDQPQHF.

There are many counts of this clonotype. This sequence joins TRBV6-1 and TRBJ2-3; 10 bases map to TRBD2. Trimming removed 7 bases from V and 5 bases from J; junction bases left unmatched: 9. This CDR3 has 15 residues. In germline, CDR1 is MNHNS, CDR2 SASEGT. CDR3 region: CASTLAGERGDTQYF. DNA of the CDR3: TGTGCCAGCACGCTAGCGGGAGAACGTGGAGATACGCAGTATTTT.

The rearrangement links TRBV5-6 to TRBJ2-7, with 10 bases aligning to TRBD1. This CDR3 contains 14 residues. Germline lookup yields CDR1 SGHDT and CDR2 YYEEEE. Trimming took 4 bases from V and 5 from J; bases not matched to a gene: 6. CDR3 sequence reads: CASSLRQGADEQYF. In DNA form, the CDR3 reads TGTGCCAGCAGCCTACGACAGGGGGCGGACGAGCAGTACTTC.

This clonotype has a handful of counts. CDR3 coding DNA: TGCAGCGTTGAAGATCCGGACCGACGGCCCAATGAGCAGTTCTTC. It codes for CSVEDPDRRPNEQFF. The chain uses TRBV29-1 and TRBJ2-1, with D unclear. The CDR3 has 15 residues. Trimming stripped 0 bases from V and 6 bases from J, with 15 bases between. The germline V gene encodes CDR1 SQVTM and CDR2 ANQGSEA.

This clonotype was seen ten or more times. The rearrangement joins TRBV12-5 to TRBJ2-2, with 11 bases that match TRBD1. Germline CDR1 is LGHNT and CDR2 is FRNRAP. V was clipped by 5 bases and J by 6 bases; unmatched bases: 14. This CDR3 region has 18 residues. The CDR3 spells CASGLDRGRSPGAGELFF. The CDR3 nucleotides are TGTGCTAGTGGTCTGGACAGGGGGCGCTCACCGGGAGCCGGGGAGCTGTTTTTT.

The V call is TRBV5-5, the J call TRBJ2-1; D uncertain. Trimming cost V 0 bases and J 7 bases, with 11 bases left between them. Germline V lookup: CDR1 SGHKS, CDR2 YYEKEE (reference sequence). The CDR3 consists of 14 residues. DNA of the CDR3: TGTGCCAGCAGCTTGGAGTTAGCATTAAATGAGCAGTTCTTC. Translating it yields CASSLELALNEQFF.

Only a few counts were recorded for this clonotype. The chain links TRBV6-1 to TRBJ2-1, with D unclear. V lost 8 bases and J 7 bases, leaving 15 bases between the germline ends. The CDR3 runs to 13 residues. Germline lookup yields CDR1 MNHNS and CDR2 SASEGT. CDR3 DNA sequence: TGTGCCAGCTCGTGGGTGGTTTTGAATGAGCAGTTCTTC. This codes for CASSWVVLNEQFF.

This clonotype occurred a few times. This CDR3 reads CASSLIEDNSPLHF. Written as DNA, the CDR3 is TGTGCCAGCAGTTTAATCGAGGATAATTCACCCCTCCACTTT. This chain links TRBV28 with TRBJ1-6; D unclear. The V end was cut by 2 bases, the J end by 5 bases, with 7 bases between. The CDR3 covers 14 residues. Germline lookup yields CDR1 MDHEN and CDR2 SYDVKM.

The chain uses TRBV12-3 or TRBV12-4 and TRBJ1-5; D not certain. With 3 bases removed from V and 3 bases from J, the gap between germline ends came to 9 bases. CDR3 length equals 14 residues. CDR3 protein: CASSFEGNNQPQHF. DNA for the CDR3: TGTGCCAGCAGTTTCGAGGGTAACAATCAGCCCCAGCATTTT.

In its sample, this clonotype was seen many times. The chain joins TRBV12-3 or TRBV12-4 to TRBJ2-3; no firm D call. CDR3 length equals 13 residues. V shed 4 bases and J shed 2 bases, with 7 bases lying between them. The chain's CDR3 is CASSSPVTDTQYF. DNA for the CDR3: TGTGCCAGCAGTTCGCCGGTCACAGATACGCAGTATTTT.

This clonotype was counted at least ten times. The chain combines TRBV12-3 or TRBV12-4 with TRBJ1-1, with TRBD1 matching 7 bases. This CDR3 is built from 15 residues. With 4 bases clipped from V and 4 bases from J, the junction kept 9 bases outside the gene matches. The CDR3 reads CASSYTRGTSTEAFF. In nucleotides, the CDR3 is TGTGCCAGCAGTTATACCAGGGGGACGAGCACTGAAGCTTTCTTT.